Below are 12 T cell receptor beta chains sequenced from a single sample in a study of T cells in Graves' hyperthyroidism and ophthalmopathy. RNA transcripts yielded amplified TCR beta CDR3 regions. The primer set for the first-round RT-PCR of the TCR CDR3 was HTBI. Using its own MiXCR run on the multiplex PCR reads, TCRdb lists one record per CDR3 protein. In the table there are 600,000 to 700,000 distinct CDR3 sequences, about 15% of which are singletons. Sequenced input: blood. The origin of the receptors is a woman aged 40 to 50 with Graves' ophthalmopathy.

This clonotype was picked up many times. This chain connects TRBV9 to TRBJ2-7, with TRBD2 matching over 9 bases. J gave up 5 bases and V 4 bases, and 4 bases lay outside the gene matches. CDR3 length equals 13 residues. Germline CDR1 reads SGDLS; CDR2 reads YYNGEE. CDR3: CASSQGGGDEQYF. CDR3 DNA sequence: TGTGCCAGCAGCCAGGGCGGGGGGGACGAGCAGTACTTC.

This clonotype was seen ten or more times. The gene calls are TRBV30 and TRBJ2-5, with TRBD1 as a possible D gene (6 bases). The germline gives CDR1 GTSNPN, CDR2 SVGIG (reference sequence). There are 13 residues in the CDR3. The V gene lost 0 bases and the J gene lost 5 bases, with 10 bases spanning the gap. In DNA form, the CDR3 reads TGTGCCTGGAGTGTACAGGGAAGCGAGACCCAGTACTTC. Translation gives CAWSVQGSETQYF.

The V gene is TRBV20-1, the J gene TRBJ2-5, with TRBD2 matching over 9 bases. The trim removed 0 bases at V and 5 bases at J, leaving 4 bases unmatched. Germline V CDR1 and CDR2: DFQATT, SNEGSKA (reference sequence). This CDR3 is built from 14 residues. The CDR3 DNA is TGCAGTGCTAGAGATATGCGGGGGGGCGAGACCCAGTACTTC. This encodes CSARDMRGGETQYF.

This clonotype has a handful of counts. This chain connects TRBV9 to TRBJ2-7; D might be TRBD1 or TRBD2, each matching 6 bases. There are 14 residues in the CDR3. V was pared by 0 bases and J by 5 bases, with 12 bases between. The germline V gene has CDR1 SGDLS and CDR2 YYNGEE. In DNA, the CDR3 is TGTGCCAGCAGCGTAGGCCGGGGGCTAGACGAGCAGTACTTC. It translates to CASSVGRGLDEQYF.

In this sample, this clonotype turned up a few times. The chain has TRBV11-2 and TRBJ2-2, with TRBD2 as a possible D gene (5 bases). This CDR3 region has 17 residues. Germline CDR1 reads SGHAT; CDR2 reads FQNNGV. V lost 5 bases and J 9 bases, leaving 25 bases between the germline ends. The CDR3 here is CASSLRWREGVDWELFF. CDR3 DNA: TGTGCCAGCAGCCTACGGTGGAGAGAGGGAGTAGATTGGGAGCTGTTTTTT.

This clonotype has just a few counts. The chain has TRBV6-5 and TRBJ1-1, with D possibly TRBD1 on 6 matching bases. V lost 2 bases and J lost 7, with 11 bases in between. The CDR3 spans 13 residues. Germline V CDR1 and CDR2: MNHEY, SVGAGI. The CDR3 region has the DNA TGTGCCAGCAGTTACGGGGGCCCCCTTGAAGCTTTCTTT. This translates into CASSYGGPLEAFF.

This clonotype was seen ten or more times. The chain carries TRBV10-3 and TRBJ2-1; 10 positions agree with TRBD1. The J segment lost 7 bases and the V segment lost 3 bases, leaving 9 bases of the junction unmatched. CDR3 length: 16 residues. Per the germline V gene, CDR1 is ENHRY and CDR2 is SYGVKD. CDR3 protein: CAISDADRGIVNEQFF. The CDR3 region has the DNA TGTGCCATCAGTGACGCGGACAGGGGGATAGTGAATGAGCAGTTCTTC.

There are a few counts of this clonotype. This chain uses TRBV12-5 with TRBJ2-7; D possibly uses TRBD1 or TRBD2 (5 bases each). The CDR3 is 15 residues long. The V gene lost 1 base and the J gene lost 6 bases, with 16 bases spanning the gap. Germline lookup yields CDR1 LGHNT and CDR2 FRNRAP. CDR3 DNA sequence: TGTGCTAGTGGTTTGGGGACACTAGACGACCGCGAGCAGTACTTC. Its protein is CASGLGTLDDREQYF.

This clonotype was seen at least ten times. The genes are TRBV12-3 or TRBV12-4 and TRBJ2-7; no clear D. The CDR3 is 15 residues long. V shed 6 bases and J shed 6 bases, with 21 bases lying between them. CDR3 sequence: CASSTLGPESSEQYF. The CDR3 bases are TGTGCCAGCAGCACTTTAGGTCCAGAGTCAAGCGAGCAGTACTTC.

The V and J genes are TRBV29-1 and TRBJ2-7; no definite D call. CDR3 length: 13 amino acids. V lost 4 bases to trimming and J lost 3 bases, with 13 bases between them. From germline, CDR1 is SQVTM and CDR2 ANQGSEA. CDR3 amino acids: CSVGAPELYEQYF. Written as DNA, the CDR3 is TGCAGCGTTGGAGCACCTGAGCTCTACGAGCAGTACTTC.

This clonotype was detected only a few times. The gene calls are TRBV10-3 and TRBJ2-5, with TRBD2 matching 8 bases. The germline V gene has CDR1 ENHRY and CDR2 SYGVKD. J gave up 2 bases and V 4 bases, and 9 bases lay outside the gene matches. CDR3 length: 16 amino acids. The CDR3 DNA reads TGTGCCATCAGTGTTACCGGGACTAGGGGGCAAGAGACCCAGTACTTC. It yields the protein CAISVTGTRGQETQYF.

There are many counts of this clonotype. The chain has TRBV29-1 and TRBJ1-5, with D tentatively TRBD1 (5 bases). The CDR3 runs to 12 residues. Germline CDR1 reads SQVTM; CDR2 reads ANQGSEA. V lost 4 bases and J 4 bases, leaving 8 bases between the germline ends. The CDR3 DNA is TGCAGCGTTGGAGGGGCAAATCAGCCCCAGCATTTT. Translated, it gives CSVGGANQPQHF. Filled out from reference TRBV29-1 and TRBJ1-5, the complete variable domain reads SAVISQKPSRDICQRGTSLTIQCQVDSQVTMMFWYRQQPGQSLTLIATANQGSEATYESGFVIDKFPISRPNLTFSTLTVSNMSPEDSSIYLCSVGGANQPQHFGDGTRLSIL.